This T cell receptor (beta chain) was recovered during a study of T-cell memory formation after mild COVID-19. Study-level points and caveats: While clones contracting from day 15 to 85 were balanced between CD4 and CD8, later expanders leaned CD4+. Most CD4+ clones that shrank were in CM and EM, while CD8+ ones turned up in EMRA. Confirmation was lacking for SARS-CoV-2 specificity of second-wave clones that peaked on day 37.

In germline, CDR1 is SEHNR, CDR2 FQNEAQ (reference sequence). The CDR3 runs 20 residues. The V end lost 3 bases, the J end lost 0 bases, and 25 bases lay between the germline ends. TCR alpha and TCR beta cDNA libraries carrying sample barcodes and UMIs came from 5'RACE with constant-segment primers. TCRdb re-called the 5' RACE reads with MiXCR, one entry per CDR3 protein. The sample records some 110,000 distinct CDR3 sequences, about an eighth being singletons. This clonotype has a handful of counts. Its antigen is unknown. The V gene is TRBV7-9, the J gene TRBJ2-3; perhaps TRBD2 as D (5 bases). The specimen sequenced was PBMCs or a T cell subset sorted from them (not recorded which). The source is an adult woman who had mild COVID-19 (a few samples of this study predate the infection). Cell type and time point are not known. The CDR3 sequence is CASSFSMEVRRPPSTDTQYF. DNA for the CDR3: TGTGCCAGCAGCTTCTCTATGGAGGTTCGGCGCCCGCCTAGCACAGATACGCAGTATTTT.